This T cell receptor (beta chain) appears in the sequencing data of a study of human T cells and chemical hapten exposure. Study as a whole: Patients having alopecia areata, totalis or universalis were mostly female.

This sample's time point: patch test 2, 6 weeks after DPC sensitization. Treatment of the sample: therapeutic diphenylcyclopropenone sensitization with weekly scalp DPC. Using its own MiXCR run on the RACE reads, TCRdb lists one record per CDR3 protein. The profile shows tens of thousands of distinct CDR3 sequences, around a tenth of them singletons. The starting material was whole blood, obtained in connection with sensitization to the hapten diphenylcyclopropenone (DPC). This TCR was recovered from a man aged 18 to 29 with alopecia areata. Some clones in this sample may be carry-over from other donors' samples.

The CDR3 protein is CASRTREGNYGYTF. CDR3 DNA sequence: TGTGCCAGCAGAACCAGGGAGGGTAACTATGGCTACACCTTC. The chain employs TRBV12-3 or TRBV12-4 and TRBJ1-2, with TRBD1 as a possible D gene (5 bases). V lost 6 bases to trimming and J lost 1 base, with 12 bases between them. The length of the CDR3 is 14 residues.